This TCR beta chain was captured in a study of blood T cell repertoires in COVID-19. Study as a whole: Material from acute and convalescent COVID-19 was sourced from the United States, Italy and Spain. The analysed material was cDNA or gDNA that came from T cells, B-cell-depleted T cells, or PBMCs.

Recovery among Cohort 3 donors was established by two negative PCRs, clearance, or symptom resolution. The method was immunoSEQ multiplex PCR; TCRdb's version includes in-frame clones alone and lacks a portion of them. This sample carries about 280,000 clones, 85% of them seen once, and the ten largest clones take roughly 2.5%. The V gene end was trimmed by 1 base and the J gene end by 6 bases; junction bases not matched to a gene: 1. This CDR3 has 13 amino acids. CDR1 and CDR2 from the germline V gene are SGHRS and YFSETQ. Sequencing was carried out using PBMCs or T cells enriched from blood (not recorded which). The sequence was collected from a woman in her fifties or sixties who had recovered from COVID-19. The V call is TRBV5-1, the J call TRBJ2-1; 7 positions agree with TRBD2. CDR3 nucleotides: TGCGCCAGCAGCTTGAGCGGGACCAATGAGCAGTTCTTC. It translates to CASSLSGTNEQFF.